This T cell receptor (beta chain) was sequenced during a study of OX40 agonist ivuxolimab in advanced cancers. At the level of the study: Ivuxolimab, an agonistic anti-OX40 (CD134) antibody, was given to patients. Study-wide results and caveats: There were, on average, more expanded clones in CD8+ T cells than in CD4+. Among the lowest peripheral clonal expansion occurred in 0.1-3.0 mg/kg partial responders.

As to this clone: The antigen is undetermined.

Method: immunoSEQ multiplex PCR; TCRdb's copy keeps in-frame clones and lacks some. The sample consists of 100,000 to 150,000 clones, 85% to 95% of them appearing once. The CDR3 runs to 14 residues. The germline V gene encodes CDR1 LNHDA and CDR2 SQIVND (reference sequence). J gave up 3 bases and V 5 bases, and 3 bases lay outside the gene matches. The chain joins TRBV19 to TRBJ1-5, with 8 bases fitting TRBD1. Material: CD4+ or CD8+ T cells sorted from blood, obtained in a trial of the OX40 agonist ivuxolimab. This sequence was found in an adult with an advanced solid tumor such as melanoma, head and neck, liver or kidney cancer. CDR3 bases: TGTGCCAGTAGTTGGACAGGGATCAATCAGCCCCAGCATTTT. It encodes CASSWTGINQPQHF.